This entry lists 19 T cell receptor beta chains sequenced from one sample in a study of T-cell reconstitution after alpha-beta-depleted transplantation in children. Unique molecular identifiers were incorporated into the prepared TCRbeta library. MiXCR, run by TCRdb on the PCR reads, gives a single entry per CDR3 protein. The sample lists 200,000 or so distinct CDR3 sequences; 5% to 6.5% were seen once. The sequenced sample was PBMCs, obtained before TCRalphabeta/CD19-depleted stem cell transplant. These receptor sequences come from a girl under three years old with combined immunodeficiency, due to receive a stem cell transplant.

This clonotype was counted many times. The chain couples TRBV4-3 to TRBJ2-1, with 11 bases identical to TRBD2. Per germline, CDR1 LGHNA and CDR2 YSLEER. V was pared by 4 bases and J by 3 bases, with 17 bases of the junction left unmatched. The CDR3 spans 20 residues. CDR3 nucleotides: TGCGCCAGCAGCCGGAGGATAACGACTAGCGGGATGGGGAGCTACAATGAGCAGTTCTTC. Translating it yields CASSRRITTSGMGSYNEQFF.

This clonotype occurred many times. This chain connects TRBV6-5 to TRBJ1-1, with no clear D. The CDR3 runs to 15 residues. Trimming removed 2 bases at V and 2 bases at J, with 12 bases between. The germline V gene has CDR1 MNHEY and CDR2 SVGAGI. The CDR3 DNA sequence: TGTGCCAGCAGTTACGGGTCAGGAACCAACACTGAAGCTTTCTTT. Translating gives CASSYGSGTNTEAFF.

This clonotype has at least ten counts. This chain joins TRBV20-1 and TRBJ1-5; D unclear. V was clipped by 3 bases and J by 1 base, with 10 bases between them. In germline, CDR1 is DFQATT, CDR2 SNEGSKA (reference sequence). CDR3 length: 14 residues. CDR3 DNA sequence: TGCAGTGCTAGCGGTCAGAGGAGCAATCAGCCCCAGCATTTT. Translated: CSASGQRSNQPQHF.

This clonotype was recorded at least ten times. This chain uses TRBV29-1 with TRBJ2-7; 11 bases agree with TRBD1. The CDR3 is 16 residues long. J lost 2 bases, V lost 7 bases, and 13 bases had no gene match. From germline, CDR1 is SQVTM and CDR2 ANQGSEA. CDR3 in amino acids: CSAKHTGTGGPYEQYF. The CDR3 DNA reads as TGCAGCGCCAAACACACCGGGACAGGGGGGCCCTACGAGCAGTACTTC.

The table lists this clonotype with many counts. The V and J genes are TRBV3-1 and TRBJ2-4; TRBD2 matches at 8 bases. The CDR3 has 18 amino acids. Germline V gives CDR1 LGHDT, CDR2 YNNKEL (reference sequence). Trimming at V came to 0 bases and at J to 1 base, leaving 8 bases not matched to a gene. CDR3 DNA: TGTGCCAGCAGCCAAGATTGGGAAGCGGGGGCTGCCAAAAACATTCAGTACTTC. It yields the protein CASSQDWEAGAAKNIQYF.

There are many counts of this clonotype. CDR3: CASSETGSKNIQYF. CDR3 coding DNA: TGTGCCAGCAGTGAAACGGGTTCCAAAAACATTCAGTACTTC. The chain joins TRBV6-1 to TRBJ2-4; D ambiguous. Germline values: CDR1 MNHNS, CDR2 SASEGT. V was cut by 2 bases and J by 2 bases, with 7 bases left in between. The CDR3 spans 14 residues.

The chain joins TRBV6-2 or TRBV6-3 to TRBJ2-7, with D unresolved. Looked up from germline, CDR1 is MNHEY and CDR2 is SVGEGT. The V gene lost 0 bases and the J gene lost 3 bases, with 12 bases spanning the gap. CDR3 length: 15 amino acids. The CDR3 DNA follows: TGTGCCAGCAGTTACTCGAATGGAAATAACTACGAGCAGTACTTC. Protein sequence: CASSYSNGNNYEQYF.

The chain carries TRBV7-6 and TRBJ2-1, with 10 bases that match TRBD2. Germline loops: CDR1 SGHVS, CDR2 FNYEAQ. The CDR3 contains 15 residues. V shed 1 base, J shed 9 bases, and the junction held 6 bases outside the gene matches. CDR3 bases: TGTGCCAGCAGCTTAGGGGCTAGCGGGGGACCTGAGCAGTTCTTC. Translation: CASSLGASGGPEQFF.

In its sample, this clonotype was seen many times. The chain is built from TRBV7-3 and TRBJ2-3; 11 bases line up with TRBD2. CDR1 and CDR2 (germline): SGHTA, FQGTGA. There are 18 residues in the CDR3. V lost 0 bases and J lost 0; bases outside the gene matches: 5. CDR3 region: CASSLTRLAGISTDTQYF. CDR3 in DNA: TGTGCCAGCAGCTTAACCCGACTAGCGGGGATTAGCACAGATACGCAGTATTTT.

The chain has TRBV7-2 and TRBJ1-6; 9 bases match TRBD1. Trimming removed 3 bases from V and 4 bases from J; junction bases left unmatched: 4. The CDR3 runs to 16 residues. Germline V lookup: CDR1 SGHTA, CDR2 FQGNSA. The DNA for the CDR3 is TGTGCCAGCAGCTTGATGGGGACAGGGTATAATTCACCCCTCCACTTT. Amino acids: CASSLMGTGYNSPLHF.

The table lists this clonotype with many counts. V and J are TRBV7-9 and TRBJ1-1; D remains unclear. Germline-derived CDR1 and CDR2 are SEHNR and FQNEAQ (reference sequence). Deletions cut 6 bases from V and 2 bases from J, with 13 bases between. CDR3 size: 14 residues. CDR3 in amino acids: CASSDGPPNTEAFF. In DNA form, the CDR3 reads TGTGCCAGCAGTGACGGGCCTCCCAACACTGAAGCTTTCTTT.

This clonotype was detected many times. This sequence joins TRBV28 and TRBJ2-5; no clear D gene. With 7 bases removed from V and 2 bases from J, the gap between germline ends came to 11 bases. Germline loops: CDR1 MDHEN, CDR2 SYDVKM. The CDR3 is 13 residues long. CDR3 loop: CASTPRRQETQYF. The CDR3 DNA follows: TGTGCCAGCACCCCGCGCAGACAAGAGACCCAGTACTTC.

This clonotype was counted ten times or more. The chain carries TRBV28 and TRBJ2-2, with TRBD1 identical over 7 bases. V was clipped by 3 bases and J by 1 base; unmatched bases: 8. CDR1 and CDR2 from the germline V gene are MDHEN and SYDVKM. The CDR3 totals 17 residues. DNA of the CDR3: TGTGCCAGCAGTTTCTTGAGGCCAGGGGGGAACACCGGGGAGCTGTTTTTT. This gives the protein CASSFLRPGGNTGELFF.

Many counts were recorded for this clonotype. This rearrangement joins TRBV5-6 to TRBJ2-1, with 9 bases matching TRBD2. CDR1 and CDR2 from the germline V gene are SGHDT and YYEEEE. The CDR3 is 16 amino acids. The ends lost 2 bases at V and 9 bases at J; junction bases unmatched: 12. The CDR3 loop reads CASSLSPSGTLGEQFF. DNA for the CDR3: TGTGCCAGCAGCTTATCACCTAGCGGGACCTTGGGTGAGCAGTTCTTC. The variable domain in full, with the rest retrieved from reference TRBV5-6 and TRBJ2-1, is DAGVTQSPTHLIKTRGQQVTLRCSPKSGHDTVSWYQQALGQGPQFIFQYYEEEERQRGNFPDRFSGHQFPNYSSELNVNALLLGDSALYLCASSLSPSGTLGEQFFGPGTRLTVL.

Many counts were recorded for this clonotype. This chain uses TRBV7-8 with TRBJ2-1; tentatively, D is TRBD2 (5 bases). This CDR3 is built from 15 residues. Germline CDR1 SGHVS, CDR2 FQNEAQ. V was pared by 6 bases and J by 4 bases, with 16 bases between. This CDR3 reads CASSQEAWGYNEQFF. CDR3 nucleotide sequence: TGTGCCAGCAGTCAGGAGGCGTGGGGATACAATGAGCAGTTCTTC.

This clonotype was observed many times. This chain links TRBV20-1 with TRBJ2-1; D is undetermined. CDR1 and CDR2 from the germline V gene are DFQATT and SNEGSKA (reference sequence). The ends were cut back, 0 bases at V and 2 bases at J, with 14 bases in the middle. The CDR3 is made up of 16 amino acids. The CDR3 nucleotides read TGCAGTGCTAGAGATACGACCGGAAACCCCTACAATGAGCAGTTCTTC. The encoded protein is CSARDTTGNPYNEQFF.

This clonotype was detected ten times or more. The J gene is TRBJ2-3, the V gene TRBV12-3 or TRBV12-4; D is unclear. This CDR3 has 15 residues. The germline V and J ends were trimmed by 2 bases and 0 bases, with 9 bases remaining between them. The CDR3 bases are TGTGCCAGCAGTTTATCCCACCAAAGCACAGATACGCAGTATTTT. Its protein is CASSLSHQSTDTQYF.

This clonotype was counted many times. The V and J genes are TRBV29-1 and TRBJ2-5; the D is unclear. Trimming left V 4 bases short and J 2 bases short, with 20 bases between. Germline V CDR1 and CDR2: SQVTM, ANQGSEA. The CDR3 is made up of 16 amino acids. Here the CDR3 reads CSVGGFGQVNQETQYF. The CDR3 DNA sequence: TGCAGCGTTGGGGGTTTTGGGCAGGTGAATCAAGAGACCCAGTACTTC.

This clonotype came up many times. V and J are TRBV20-1 and TRBJ1-6; D unclear. The germline gives CDR1 DFQATT, CDR2 SNEGSKA (reference sequence). This CDR3 is built from 13 residues. The ends were cut back, 3 bases at V and 3 bases at J, with 6 bases in the middle. CDR3 nucleotide sequence: TGCAGTGCTAGGGGGTACTATAATTCACCCCTCCACTTT. Its translation is CSARGYYNSPLHF.